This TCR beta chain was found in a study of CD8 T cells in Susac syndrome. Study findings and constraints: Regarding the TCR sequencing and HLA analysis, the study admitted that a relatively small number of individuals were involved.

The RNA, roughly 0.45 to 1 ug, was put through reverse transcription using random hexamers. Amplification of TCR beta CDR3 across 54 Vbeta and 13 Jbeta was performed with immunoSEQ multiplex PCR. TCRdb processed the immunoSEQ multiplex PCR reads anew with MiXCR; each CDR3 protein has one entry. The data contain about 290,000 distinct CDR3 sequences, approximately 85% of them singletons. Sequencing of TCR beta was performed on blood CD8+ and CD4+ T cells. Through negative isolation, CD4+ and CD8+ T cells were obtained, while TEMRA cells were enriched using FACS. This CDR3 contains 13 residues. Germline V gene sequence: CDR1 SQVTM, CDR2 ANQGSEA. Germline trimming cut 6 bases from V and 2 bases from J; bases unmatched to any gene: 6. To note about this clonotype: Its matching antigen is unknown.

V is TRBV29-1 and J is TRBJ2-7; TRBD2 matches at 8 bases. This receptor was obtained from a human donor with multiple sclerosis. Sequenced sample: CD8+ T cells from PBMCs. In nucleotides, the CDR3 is TGCAGCGTCCTCGGACTAGCTGCCTACGAGCAGTACTTC. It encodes CSVLGLAAYEQYF.